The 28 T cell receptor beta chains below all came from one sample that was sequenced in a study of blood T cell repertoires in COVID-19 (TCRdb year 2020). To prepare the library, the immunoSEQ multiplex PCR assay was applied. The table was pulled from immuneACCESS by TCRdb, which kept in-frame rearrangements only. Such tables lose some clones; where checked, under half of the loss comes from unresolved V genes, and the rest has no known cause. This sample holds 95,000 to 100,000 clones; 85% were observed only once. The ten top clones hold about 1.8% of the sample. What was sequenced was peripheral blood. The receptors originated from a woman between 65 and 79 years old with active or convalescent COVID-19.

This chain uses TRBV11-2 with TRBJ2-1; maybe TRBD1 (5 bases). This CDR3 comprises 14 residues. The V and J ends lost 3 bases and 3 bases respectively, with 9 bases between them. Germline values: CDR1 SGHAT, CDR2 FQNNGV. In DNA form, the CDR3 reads TGTGCCAGCAGCTTCCTGGACAACTACAATGAGCAGTTCTTC. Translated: CASSFLDNYNEQFF.

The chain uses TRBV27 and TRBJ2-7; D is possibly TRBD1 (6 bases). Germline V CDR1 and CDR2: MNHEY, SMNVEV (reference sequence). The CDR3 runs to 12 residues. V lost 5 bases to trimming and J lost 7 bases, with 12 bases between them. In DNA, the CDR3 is TGTGCCAGCAGTCCACCCAGGGGAGAGCAGTACTTC. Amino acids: CASSPPRGEQYF.

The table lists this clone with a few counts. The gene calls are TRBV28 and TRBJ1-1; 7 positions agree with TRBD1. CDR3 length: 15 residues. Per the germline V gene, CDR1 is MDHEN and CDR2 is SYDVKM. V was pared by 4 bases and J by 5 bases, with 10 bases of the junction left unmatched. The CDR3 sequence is CASSSPGGLRTEAFF. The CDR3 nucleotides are TGTGCCAGCAGTTCACCAGGGGGGTTGAGGACTGAAGCTTTCTTT. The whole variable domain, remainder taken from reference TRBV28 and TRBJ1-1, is DVKVTQSSRYLVKRTGEKVFLECVQDMDHENMFWYRQDPGLGLRLIYFSYDVKMKEKGDIPEGYSVSREKKERFSLILESASTNQTSMYLCASSSPGGLRTEAFFGQGTRLTVV.

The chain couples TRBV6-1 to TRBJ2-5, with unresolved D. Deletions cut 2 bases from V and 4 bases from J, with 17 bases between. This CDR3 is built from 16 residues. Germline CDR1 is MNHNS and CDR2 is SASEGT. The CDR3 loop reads CASSESIAARGETQYF. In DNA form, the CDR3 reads TGTGCCAGCAGTGAATCAATCGCGGCCCGAGGAGAGACCCAGTACTTC.

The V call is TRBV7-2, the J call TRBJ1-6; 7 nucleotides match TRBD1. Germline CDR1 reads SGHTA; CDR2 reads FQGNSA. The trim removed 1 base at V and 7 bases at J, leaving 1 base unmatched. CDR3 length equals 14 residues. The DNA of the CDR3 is TGTGCCAGCAGCTTAGAGGGACAGAATTCACCCCTCCACTTT. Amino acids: CASSLEGQNSPLHF.

The CDR3 bases are TGTGCCAGCAGCTTGTTCCCCGGGACTAGCGGGAGGGTCCAAGAGACCCAGTACTTC. Translating it yields CASSLFPGTSGRVQETQYF. The V call is TRBV7-6, the J call TRBJ2-5; 16 bases match TRBD2. Per the germline V gene, CDR1 is SGHVS and CDR2 is FNYEAQ. The CDR3 length is 19 residues. The V gene end was trimmed by 3 bases and the J gene end by 1 base; junction bases not matched to a gene: 8.

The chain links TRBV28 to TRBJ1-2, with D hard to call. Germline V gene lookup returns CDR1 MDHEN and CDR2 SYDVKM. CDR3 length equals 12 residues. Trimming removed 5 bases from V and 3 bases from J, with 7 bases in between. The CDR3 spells CASSASDYGYTF. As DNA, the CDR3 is TGTGCCAGCAGTGCCAGCGACTATGGCTACACCTTC.

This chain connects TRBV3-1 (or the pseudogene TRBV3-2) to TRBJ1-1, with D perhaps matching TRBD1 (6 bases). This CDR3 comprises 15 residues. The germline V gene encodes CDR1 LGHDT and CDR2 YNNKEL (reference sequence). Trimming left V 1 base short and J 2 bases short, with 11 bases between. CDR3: CASSQGTGLNTEAFF. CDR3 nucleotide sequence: TGTGCCAGCAGCCAAGGCACAGGGCTTAACACTGAAGCTTTCTTT.

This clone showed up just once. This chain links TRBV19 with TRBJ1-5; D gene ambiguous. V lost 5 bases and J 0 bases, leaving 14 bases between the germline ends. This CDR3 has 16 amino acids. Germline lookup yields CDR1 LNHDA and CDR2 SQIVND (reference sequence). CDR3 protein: CASSPRTAYSNQPQHF. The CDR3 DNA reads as TGTGCCAGTAGTCCGAGGACTGCGTATAGCAATCAGCCCCAGCATTTT.

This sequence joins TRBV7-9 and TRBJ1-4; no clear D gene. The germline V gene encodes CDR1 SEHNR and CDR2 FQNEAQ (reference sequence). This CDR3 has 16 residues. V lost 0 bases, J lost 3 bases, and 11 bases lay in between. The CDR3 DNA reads TGTGCCAGCAGCTTAGCGGCAGCCGGAGCTAATGAAAAACTGTTTTTT. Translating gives CASSLAAAGANEKLFF.

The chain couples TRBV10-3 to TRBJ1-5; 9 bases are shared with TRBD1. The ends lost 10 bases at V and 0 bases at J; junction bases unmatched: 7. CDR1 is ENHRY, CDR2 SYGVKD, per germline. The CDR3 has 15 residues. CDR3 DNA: TGTGCCACCCTTCGGGACAGGGATAGCAATCAGCCCCAGCATTTT. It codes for CATLRDRDSNQPQHF.

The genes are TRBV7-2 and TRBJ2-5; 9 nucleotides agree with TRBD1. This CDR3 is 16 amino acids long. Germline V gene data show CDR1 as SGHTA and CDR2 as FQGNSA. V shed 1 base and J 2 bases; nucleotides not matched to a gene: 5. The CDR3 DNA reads TGTGCCAGCAGCTTAGGCCCGGGACAGGGACAAGAGACCCAGTACTTC. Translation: CASSLGPGQGQETQYF. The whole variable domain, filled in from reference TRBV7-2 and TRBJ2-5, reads GAGVSQSPSNKVTEKGKDVELRCDPISGHTALYWYRQSLGQGLEFLIYFQGNSAPDKSGLPSDRFSAERTGGSVSTLTIQRTQQEDSAVYLCASSLGPGQGQETQYFGPGTRLLVL.

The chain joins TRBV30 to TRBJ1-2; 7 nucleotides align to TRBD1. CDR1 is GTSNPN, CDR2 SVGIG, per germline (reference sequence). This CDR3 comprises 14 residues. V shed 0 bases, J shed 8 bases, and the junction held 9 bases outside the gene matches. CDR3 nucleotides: TGTGCCTGGAGTGTACATGAGGGGGCGGGAGGCTACACCTTC. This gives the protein CAWSVHEGAGGYTF.

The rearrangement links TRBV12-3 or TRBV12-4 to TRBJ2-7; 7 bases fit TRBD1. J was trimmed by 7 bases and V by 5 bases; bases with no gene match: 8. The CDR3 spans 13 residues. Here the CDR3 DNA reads TGTGCCAGCAGTCAGGGGGTGCGAGGGGAGCAGTACTTC. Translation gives CASSQGVRGEQYF.

The CDR3 is CASSPNRRGFF. CDR3 bases: TGTGCCAGCAGCCCCAACAGGCGGGGGTTCTTC. The gene calls are TRBV11-3 and TRBJ2-1; D might be TRBD2 (6 bases). CDR1 is SGHNT, CDR2 YENEEA, per germline. Deletions cut 5 bases from V and 15 bases from J, with 14 bases between. The CDR3 spans 11 residues.

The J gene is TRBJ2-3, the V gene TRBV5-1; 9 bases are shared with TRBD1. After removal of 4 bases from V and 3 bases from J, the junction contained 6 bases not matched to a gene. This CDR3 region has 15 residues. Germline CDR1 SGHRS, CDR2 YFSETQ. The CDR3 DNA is TGCGCCAGCAGCCTACAGGGGGCAGAGACAGATACGCAGTATTTT. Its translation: CASSLQGAETDTQYF.

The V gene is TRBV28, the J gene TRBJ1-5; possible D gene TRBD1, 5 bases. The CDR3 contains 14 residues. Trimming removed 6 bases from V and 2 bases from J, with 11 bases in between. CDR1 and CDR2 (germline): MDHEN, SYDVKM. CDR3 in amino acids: CASRVGLGNQPQHF. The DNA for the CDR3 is TGTGCCAGCAGGGTGGGACTCGGCAATCAGCCCCAGCATTTT.

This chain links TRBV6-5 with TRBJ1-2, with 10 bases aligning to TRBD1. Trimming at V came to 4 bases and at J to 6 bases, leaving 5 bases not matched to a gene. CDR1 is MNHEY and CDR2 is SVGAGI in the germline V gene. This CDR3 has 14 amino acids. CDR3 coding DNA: TGTGCCAGCAGTTTCACCGGGACAGGGGATGGCTACACCTTC. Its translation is CASSFTGTGDGYTF.

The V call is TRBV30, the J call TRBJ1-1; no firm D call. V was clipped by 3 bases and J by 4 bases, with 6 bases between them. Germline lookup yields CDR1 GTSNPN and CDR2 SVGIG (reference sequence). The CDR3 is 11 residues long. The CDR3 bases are TGTGCCTGGAGAGGGAGCACTGAAGCTTTCTTT. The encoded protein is CAWRGSTEAFF. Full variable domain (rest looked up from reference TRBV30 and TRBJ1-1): SQTIHQWPATLVQPVGSPLSLECTVEGTSNPNLYWYRQAAGRGLQLLFYSVGIGQISSEVPQNLSASRPQDRQFILSSKKLLLSDSGFYLCAWRGSTEAFFGQGTRLTVV.

The CDR3 DNA reads as TGTGCCAGCACCGCTGGGACAGGGAATAACTATGGCTACACCTTC. This gives the protein CASTAGTGNNYGYTF. The rearrangement links TRBV28 to TRBJ1-2, with 9 nucleotides matching TRBD1. V dropped 7 bases and J dropped 1; count of bases not matched to a gene: 7. The CDR3 sequence is 15 residues long. Germline V lookup: CDR1 MDHEN, CDR2 SYDVKM.

This CDR3 is CASSPRTGSTYNEQFF. DNA for the CDR3: TGCGCCAGCAGCCCTCGGACAGGGAGCACCTACAATGAGCAGTTCTTC. The genes are TRBV4-3 and TRBJ2-1; 8 bases agree with TRBD1. The CDR3 consists of 16 residues. Germline CDR1 reads LGHNA; CDR2 reads YSLEER. Trimming at V came to 4 bases and at J to 2 bases, leaving 7 bases not matched to a gene.

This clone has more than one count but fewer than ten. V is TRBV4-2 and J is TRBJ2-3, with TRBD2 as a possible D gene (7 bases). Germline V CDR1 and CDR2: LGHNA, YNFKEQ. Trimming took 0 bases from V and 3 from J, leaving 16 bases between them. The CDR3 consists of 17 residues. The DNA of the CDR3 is TGTGCCAGCAGCCAAGAAAATGCGGGGGCCGGGACAGATACGCAGTATTTT. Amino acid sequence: CASSQENAGAGTDTQYF.

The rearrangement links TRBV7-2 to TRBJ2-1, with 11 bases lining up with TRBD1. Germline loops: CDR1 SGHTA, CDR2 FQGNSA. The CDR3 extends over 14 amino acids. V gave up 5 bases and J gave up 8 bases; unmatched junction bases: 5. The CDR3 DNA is TGTGCCAGCAGCGGACAGGGGGCGGTGGATGAGCAGTTCTTC. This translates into CASSGQGAVDEQFF.

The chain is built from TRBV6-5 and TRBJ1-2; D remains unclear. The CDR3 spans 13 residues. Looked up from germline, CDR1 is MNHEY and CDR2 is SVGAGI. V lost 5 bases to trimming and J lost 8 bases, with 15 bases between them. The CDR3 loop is CASSPGGRGGYTF. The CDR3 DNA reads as TGTGCCAGCAGTCCCGGAGGCCGAGGAGGCTACACCTTC.

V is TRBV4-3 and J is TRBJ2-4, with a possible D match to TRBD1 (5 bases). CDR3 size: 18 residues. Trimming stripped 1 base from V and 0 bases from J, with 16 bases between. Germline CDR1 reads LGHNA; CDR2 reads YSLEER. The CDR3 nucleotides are TGCGCCAGCAGCCAAGTGTTGGCGGCCCAGGGAGCCAAAAACATTCAGTACTTC. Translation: CASSQVLAAQGAKNIQYF.

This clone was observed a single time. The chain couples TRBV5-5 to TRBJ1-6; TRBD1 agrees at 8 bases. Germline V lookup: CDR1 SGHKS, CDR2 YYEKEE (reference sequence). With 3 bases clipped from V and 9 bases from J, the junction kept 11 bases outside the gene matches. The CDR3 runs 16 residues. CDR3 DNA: TGTGCCAGCAGCTCGACAGGGGACTTCCTTGGTTCACCCCTCCACTTT. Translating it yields CASSSTGDFLGSPLHF.

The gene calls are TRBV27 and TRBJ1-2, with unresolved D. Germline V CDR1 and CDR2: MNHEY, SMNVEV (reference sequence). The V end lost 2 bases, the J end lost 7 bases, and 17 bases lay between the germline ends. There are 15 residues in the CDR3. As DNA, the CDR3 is TGTGCCAGCAGTTTAGCTGGCGGGCCAGGCGGTGGCTACACCTTC. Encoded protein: CASSLAGGPGGGYTF.

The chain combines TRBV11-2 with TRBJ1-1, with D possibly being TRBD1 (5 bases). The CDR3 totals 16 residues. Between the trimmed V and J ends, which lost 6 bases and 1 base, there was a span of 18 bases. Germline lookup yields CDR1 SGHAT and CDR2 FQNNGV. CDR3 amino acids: CASSTTGGLANTEAFF. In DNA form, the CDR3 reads TGTGCCAGCAGTACTACAGGCGGCCTTGCGAACACTGAAGCTTTCTTT.